Below, 32 T cell receptor beta chains from the same sample are listed, as sequenced in a study of CD39 and CD103 CD8 tumor-infiltrating T cells. Repertoires were generated with immunoSEQ multiplex PCR, while TCRdb's copy carries only in-frame clones and drops some. The sample yields approximately 8,000 clones, around 69% seen once. The specimen was CD8+ T cells sorted from blood. As for subset: total memory CD8 T cells (CD45RA-CCR7+/-) from blood or uninvolved lymph node. The receptors stem from a human donor with head and neck squamous cell carcinoma.

This chain links TRBV2 with TRBJ2-7, with D possibly TRBD1 on 7 matching bases. This CDR3 is built from 14 residues. Germline CDR1 and CDR2: SNHLY and FYNNEI. Trimming shortened V by 6 bases and J by 0 bases, and 12 bases separated the two germline ends. CDR3 loop: CASRAGGGSYEQYF. In DNA form, the CDR3 reads TGTGCCAGCAGAGCAGGGGGAGGCTCCTACGAGCAGTACTTC.

V usage is TRBV19 and J usage is TRBJ2-7; D unresolved. Germline CDR1 LNHDA, CDR2 SQIVND (reference sequence). Trimming removed 4 bases at V and 2 bases at J, with 6 bases between. This CDR3 comprises 12 residues. The CDR3 spells CASSTGPYEQYF. CDR3 in DNA: TGTGCCAGTAGTACGGGCCCCTACGAGCAGTACTTC.

This clone was seen more than once but under ten times. This chain links TRBV2 with TRBJ2-3; TRBD1 aligns across 7 bases. The CDR3 runs 16 residues. With V trimmed by 11 bases and J by 2 bases, 16 bases remained unmatched. CDR1 is SNHLY, CDR2 FYNNEI, per germline. The DNA for the CDR3 is TGTGCCGTCCCCCGGGATGACAGGGATTACACAGATACGCAGTATTTT. Amino acid sequence: CAVPRDDRDYTDTQYF.

This chain uses TRBV28 with TRBJ2-3; 7 bases fit TRBD2. V was clipped by 3 bases and J by 0 bases; unmatched bases: 9. The CDR3 runs 17 residues. Germline values: CDR1 MDHEN, CDR2 SYDVKM. CDR3 bases: TGTGCCAGCAGTTTGAGGGAGGGCCTGGCAAGCACAGATACGCAGTATTTT. It is translated as CASSLREGLASTDTQYF.

The chain joins TRBV4-2 to TRBJ2-7, with TRBD1 identical over 8 bases. V shed 0 bases, J shed 5 bases, and the junction held 9 bases outside the gene matches. Germline lookup yields CDR1 LGHNA and CDR2 YNFKEQ. The CDR3 runs to 16 residues. The CDR3 protein is CASSQEDGQGRNEQYF. CDR3 sequence (DNA): TGTGCCAGCAGCCAAGAGGACGGACAGGGAAGGAACGAGCAGTACTTC.

The CDR3 DNA reads TGTGCCAGTAGTAGCCTAGCGAGCTACGAGCAGTACTTC. Protein: CASSSLASYEQYF. The V and J genes are TRBV19 and TRBJ2-7; tentative D call: TRBD2 (6 bases). This CDR3 spans 13 amino acids. V gave up 4 bases and J gave up 3 bases, with 10 bases separating them. Germline CDR1 and CDR2: LNHDA and SQIVND (reference sequence).

This clone occurred a few times. The CDR3 DNA follows: TGTGCCTGGAGTGTAACTAGCGTCTCCTACAATGAGCAGTTCTTC. Translating gives CAWSVTSVSYNEQFF. This chain joins TRBV30 and TRBJ2-1, with 7 bases fitting TRBD2. Germline CDR1 and CDR2: GTSNPN and SVGIG (reference sequence). The V segment lost 0 bases and the J segment 0 bases; nucleotides outside the gene matches: 2. The CDR3 contains 15 residues.

The chain has TRBV7-2 and TRBJ1-5; the D is unclear. The CDR3 runs 17 residues. Germline loops: CDR1 SGHTA, CDR2 FQGNSA. Trimming shortened V by 0 bases and J by 4 bases, and 16 bases separated the two germline ends. CDR3 sequence (DNA): TGTGCCAGCAGCTTAGCGCTGGCTCCCTCCCATAATCAGCCCCAGCATTTT. This gives the protein CASSLALAPSHNQPQHF.

The gene calls are TRBV2 and TRBJ2-2; D is possibly TRBD2 (5 bases). V lost 8 bases, J lost 4 bases, and 14 bases lay in between. Germline CDR1 reads SNHLY; CDR2 reads FYNNEI. This CDR3 contains 14 residues. The CDR3 sequence: CASDEGGFTGELFF. CDR3 DNA sequence: TGTGCCAGCGATGAGGGTGGGTTCACCGGGGAGCTGTTTTTT.

The chain recombines TRBV5-1 with TRBJ2-7; D may correspond to TRBD1 or TRBD2 (5 bases each). The CDR3 is 14 amino acids. V gave up 4 bases and J gave up 5 bases, with 16 bases separating them. Germline CDR1 is SGHRS and CDR2 is YFSETQ. The CDR3 coding sequence is TGCGCCAGCAGCCCTACTGAGGGGTCCCACGAGCAGTACTTC. Translated: CASSPTEGSHEQYF.

The table lists this clone with a few counts. The J gene is TRBJ1-1, the V gene TRBV28; D ambiguous. The length of the CDR3 is 14 residues. Deletions cut 4 bases from V and 2 bases from J, with 11 bases between. Germline V gene lookup returns CDR1 MDHEN and CDR2 SYDVKM. CDR3 residues: CASSSMTDNTEAFF. The CDR3 DNA is TGTGCCAGCAGTTCCATGACGGATAACACTGAAGCTTTCTTT.

This chain links TRBV9 with TRBJ2-2, with a tentative D call TRBD1 (5 bases). Germline assignment: CDR1 SGDLS and CDR2 YYNGEE. The CDR3 length is 15 residues. V lost 1 base to trimming and J lost 6 bases, with 13 bases between them. The DNA for the CDR3 is TGTGCCAGCAGCGTAAACCAGGGAATTCCCGGGGAGCTGTTTTTT. Its translation is CASSVNQGIPGELFF.

This chain connects TRBV19 to TRBJ1-1, with 8 bases aligning to TRBD1. CDR1 is LNHDA and CDR2 is SQIVND in the germline V gene (reference sequence). The CDR3 contains 17 residues. Trimming took 2 bases from V and 3 from J; bases not matched to a gene: 11. The chain's CDR3 is CASSIPLTRQGHTEAFF. The CDR3 nucleotides are TGTGCCAGTAGTATACCCTTAACCCGACAGGGGCACACTGAAGCTTTCTTT.

The chain carries TRBV11-2 and TRBJ1-1; D gene unclear. Looked up from germline, CDR1 is SGHAT and CDR2 is FQNNGV. The CDR3 contains 13 residues. Trimming left V 5 bases short and J 3 bases short, with 10 bases between. The CDR3 spells CASSPGVDTEAFF. The CDR3 region has the DNA TGTGCCAGCAGCCCGGGTGTGGACACTGAAGCTTTCTTT.

The V call is TRBV5-5, the J call TRBJ1-6; D is unclear. Germline CDR1 reads SGHKS; CDR2 reads YYEKEE (reference sequence). The CDR3 sequence is 14 residues long. The V and J ends lost 2 bases and 0 bases respectively, with 3 bases between them. The CDR3 reads CASSFYSYNSPLHF. DNA of the CDR3: TGTGCCAGCAGCTTTTACTCCTATAATTCACCCCTCCACTTT. Full variable domain (rest looked up from reference TRBV5-5 and TRBJ1-6): DAGVTQSPTHLIKTRGQQVTLRCSPISGHKSVSWYQQVLGQGPQFIFQYYEKEERGRGNFPDRFSARQFPNYSSELNVNALLLGDSALYLCASSFYSYNSPLHFGNGTRLTVT.

This sequence joins TRBV25-1 and TRBJ2-1; perhaps TRBD2 as D (5 bases). V lost 8 bases and J 7 bases, leaving 9 bases between the germline ends. This CDR3 region has 11 residues. CDR1 is MGHDK, CDR2 SYGVNS, per germline. The CDR3 DNA is TGTGCCAGCCTAACGGGGAATGAGCAGTTCTTC. Its translation is CASLTGNEQFF. The whole variable domain, filled in from reference TRBV25-1 and TRBJ2-1, reads EADIYQTPRYLVIGTGKKITLECSQTMGHDKMYWYQQDPGMELHLIHYSYGVNSTEKGDLSSESTVSRIRTEHFPLTLESARPSHTSQYLCASLTGNEQFFGPGTRLTVL.

The chain is built from TRBV9 and TRBJ2-1, with 7 bases fitting TRBD2. CDR3 length: 15 amino acids. Germline V gives CDR1 SGDLS, CDR2 YYNGEE. V lost 3 bases to trimming and J lost 2 bases; unmatched junction nucleotides: 5. The CDR3 nucleotides read TGTGCCAGCAGCGCAGCTAGCGGACCCTACAATGAGCAGTTCTTC. Amino acid sequence: CASSAASGPYNEQFF. Full variable domain (rest looked up from reference TRBV9 and TRBJ2-1): DSGVTQTPKHLITATGQRVTLRCSPRSGDLSVYWYQQSLDQGLQFLIQYYNGEERAKGNILERFSAQQFPDLHSELNLSSLELGDSALYFCASSAASGPYNEQFFGPGTRLTVL.

V usage is TRBV4-3 and J usage is TRBJ1-5, with 8 bases fitting TRBD1. Per the germline V gene, CDR1 is LGHNA and CDR2 is YSLEER. This CDR3 is built from 16 residues. V trimming: 0 bases; J trimming: 6 bases; junction bases outside the gene matches: 7. CDR3 protein: CASSQDRTGSGQPQHF. The CDR3 bases are TGCGCCAGCAGCCAAGATCGGACAGGGTCAGGTCAGCCCCAGCATTTT.

The table lists this clone with a few counts. The J gene is TRBJ2-7, the V gene TRBV6-1, with D tentatively TRBD2 (6 bases). With 9 bases removed from V and 6 bases from J, the gap between germline ends came to 12 bases. The germline V gene encodes CDR1 MNHNS and CDR2 SASEGT. This CDR3 has 11 residues. CDR3 amino acids: CASEKGLEQYF. As DNA, the CDR3 is TGTGCCAGTGAAAAGGGACTCGAGCAGTACTTC.

This chain connects TRBV19 to TRBJ2-1; 7 bases fit TRBD2. The ends lost 1 base at V and 0 bases at J; junction bases unmatched: 6. In germline, CDR1 is LNHDA, CDR2 SQIVND (reference sequence). This CDR3 comprises 17 residues. The CDR3 spells CASSIVGTISSYNEQFF. CDR3 DNA sequence: TGTGCCAGTAGTATAGTTGGGACTATCAGCTCCTACAATGAGCAGTTCTTC.

The gene calls are TRBV9 and TRBJ2-2, with D perhaps being TRBD1 or TRBD2 (6 bases each). Germline lookup yields CDR1 SGDLS and CDR2 YYNGEE. Between the trimmed V and J ends, which lost 7 bases and 2 bases, there was a span of 15 bases. The CDR3 is 15 residues long. CDR3 in DNA: TGTGCCAGCGTGATTAGGGGGGATAACACCGGGGAGCTGTTTTTT. It specifies CASVIRGDNTGELFF.

The chain has TRBV19 and TRBJ1-2; D gene unclear. Deletions cut 0 bases from V and 3 bases from J, with 11 bases between. This CDR3 region has 15 residues. Germline values: CDR1 LNHDA, CDR2 SQIVND (reference sequence). This CDR3 reads CASSIDPSSYYGYTF. As DNA, the CDR3 is TGTGCCAGTAGTATAGATCCGTCCTCTTACTATGGCTACACCTTC.

This clone has just a few counts. The V and J genes are TRBV27 and TRBJ2-1, with no clear D. CDR1 is MNHEY and CDR2 is SMNVEV in the germline V gene (reference sequence). The CDR3 spans 13 residues. V dropped 5 bases and J dropped 3 bases, with 8 bases sitting between them. CDR3 nucleotides: TGTGCCAGCAGTAGTTTGGTCTACAATGAGCAGTTCTTC. Amino acid sequence: CASSSLVYNEQFF.

This sequence joins TRBV6-1 and TRBJ2-7, with TRBD1 as a possible D gene (6 bases). The CDR3 spans 13 residues. Germline lookup yields CDR1 MNHNS and CDR2 SASEGT. V lost 1 base and J 7 bases, leaving 11 bases between the germline ends. DNA for the CDR3: TGTGCCAGCAGTGAAGGGGCGCAGGGGGAGCAGTACTTC. Translating gives CASSEGAQGEQYF.

This clone was found a few times. The V gene is TRBV27, the J gene TRBJ1-2, with a weak D call TRBD1 (5 bases). The V end was cut by 5 bases, the J end by 2 bases, with 9 bases between. The CDR3 is 13 residues long. CDR1 is MNHEY and CDR2 is SMNVEV in the germline V gene (reference sequence). The CDR3 loop reads CASSPDRNYGYTF. In nucleotides, the CDR3 is TGTGCCAGCAGTCCCGACAGAAACTATGGCTACACCTTC.

This clone turned up a few times. This chain uses TRBV4-3 with TRBJ1-5; TRBD1 is a possible D gene (6 bases). Per germline, CDR1 LGHNA and CDR2 YSLEER. This CDR3 is 15 amino acids long. Trimming pared 0 bases from V and 11 bases from J, leaving 17 bases between. The CDR3 region is CASSQDLDSPKTQHF. In DNA, the CDR3 is TGCGCCAGCAGCCAAGATCTGGACAGCCCAAAGACCCAGCATTTT.

The chain recombines TRBV28 with TRBJ2-1, with D perhaps TRBD1 (5 bases). Looked up from germline, CDR1 is MDHEN and CDR2 is SYDVKM. V dropped 3 bases and J dropped 8 bases, with 17 bases sitting between them. The CDR3 spans 15 residues. For the CDR3, the DNA is TGTGCCAGCAGTTTCTCCAGGGTCGCGACGGATGAGCAGTTCTTC. It is translated as CASSFSRVATDEQFF.

The rearrangement uses TRBV2 and TRBJ2-2; D possibly corresponds to TRBD2 (6 bases). The CDR3 length is 16 residues. V was trimmed by 6 bases and J by 0 bases, leaving 14 bases between them. Germline assignment: CDR1 SNHLY and CDR2 FYNNEI. The CDR3 DNA is TGTGCCAGCAGCGCGGGACTTCCCGCGAACACCGGGGAGCTGTTTTTT. It translates to CASSAGLPANTGELFF.

The chain couples TRBV4-1 to TRBJ2-7; D is perhaps TRBD2 (7 bases). The CDR3 covers 15 residues. CDR1 MGHRA and CDR2 YSYEKL come from the germline V gene. V was clipped by 4 bases and J by 2 bases, with 15 bases between them. The chain's CDR3 is CASSPFGGGTYEQYF. CDR3 nucleotide sequence: TGCGCCAGCAGCCCTTTCGGCGGGGGCACCTACGAGCAGTACTTC.

The rearrangement joins TRBV6-5 to TRBJ2-1; D unresolved. Trimming took 0 bases from V and 4 from J, leaving 13 bases between them. This CDR3 contains 16 residues. In germline, CDR1 is MNHEY, CDR2 SVGAGI. In DNA form, the CDR3 reads TGTGCCAGCAGTTACTCGAGTCCTGCCGTTTACAATGAGCAGTTCTTC. Amino acids: CASSYSSPAVYNEQFF.

The chain employs TRBV4-3 and TRBJ1-2; D perhaps matches TRBD1 (6 bases). The CDR3 is 15 residues long. V lost 0 bases, J lost 2 bases, and 10 bases lay in between. CDR1 and CDR2 (germline): LGHNA, YSLEER. CDR3 amino acids: CASSQDRGLNYGYTF. The CDR3 coding sequence is TGCGCCAGCAGCCAAGATAGGGGGTTGAACTATGGCTACACCTTC.

The rearrangement links TRBV4-3 to TRBJ1-1, with 7 bases matching TRBD1. The CDR3 contains 16 residues. Germline loops: CDR1 LGHNA, CDR2 YSLEER. Losses at the gene ends were 0 bases for V and 8 bases for J; bases not matched to a gene: 12. CDR3 sequence reads: CASSQDDDLTGAEAFF. In DNA, the CDR3 is TGCGCCAGCAGCCAAGATGACGATTTAACAGGGGCCGAAGCTTTCTTT.